This T cell receptor beta chain was captured in a study of CD8+CD57+ T cells in acquired aplastic anemia. Study overall: Average CD4+ read depth in healthy donors was about 9.8 million reads.

The V end lost 6 bases, the J end lost 9 bases, and 18 bases lay between the germline ends. Germline V CDR1 and CDR2: LNHDA, SQIVND (reference sequence). The CDR3 length is 14 residues. The use of genomic DNA as template underpinned the TCR beta VDJ and CDR3 profiling. TCRdb re-called the reads with MiXCR, one entry per CDR3 protein. Of about 210,000 distinct CDR3 sequences listed, 60% to 65% are singletons. The TCR was taken from a human donor in good health. V gene TRBV19 combines with J gene TRBJ2-1, with D unclear. Sequencing input: sorted CD4+, CD8+, or CD8+CD57+ T cells (not recorded which) from PBMCs. The CDR3 DNA sequence: TGTGCCAGTAGGCCCGGGCCCTCTGTCAGTGAGCAGTTCTTC. It yields the protein CASRPGPSVSEQFF.